The 7 T cell receptor beta chains presented below share a single source sample, sequenced in a study of radiotherapy plus CTLA-4 blockade in lung cancer. Profiled with immunoSEQ multiplex PCR; TCRdb holds only in-frame clones, not every one. The sample records approximately 100,000 clones, about 81% being singletons. Source: peripheral blood, taken from a patient treated with radiotherapy plus ipilimumab. The receptors here all came from a human donor with non-small cell lung cancer who had a partial response to radiotherapy plus ipilimumab.

V usage is TRBV11-2 and J usage is TRBJ2-2; TRBD1 aligns across 7 bases. The CDR3 has 15 amino acids. Germline V gene lookup returns CDR1 SGHAT and CDR2 FQNNGV. Trimming at V came to 6 bases and at J to 4 bases, leaving 8 bases not matched to a gene. The CDR3, as DNA: TGTGCCAGCAGATCGACAGGGATGGTCACCGGGGAGCTGTTTTTT. Amino acids: CASRSTGMVTGELFF.

V usage is TRBV5-4 and J usage is TRBJ2-1; 9 bases are shared with TRBD2. In germline, CDR1 is SGHNT, CDR2 YYREEE (reference sequence). The CDR3 has 14 amino acids. Germline trimming cut 4 bases from V and 8 bases from J; bases unmatched to any gene: 7. CDR3 sequence: CASSGSGSIYEQFF. CDR3 DNA sequence: TGTGCCAGCAGCGGTAGCGGGAGTATTTATGAGCAGTTCTTC.

J is TRBJ2-5 and V is TRBV7-3; D is uncertain. The CDR3 extends over 15 amino acids. V lost 8 bases, J lost 4 bases, and 20 bases lay in between. From germline, CDR1 is SGHTA and CDR2 FQGTGA. The CDR3: CASAPRGELGETQYF. Here the CDR3 DNA reads TGTGCCAGCGCTCCGCGCGGCGAATTAGGAGAGACCCAGTACTTC. The full variable domain, completed using reference TRBV7-3 and TRBJ2-5, is GAGVSQTPSNKVTEKGKYVELRCDPISGHTALYWYRQSLGQGPEFLIYFQGTGAADDSGLPNDRFFAVRPEGSVSTLKIQRTERGDSAVYLCASAPRGELGETQYFGPGTRLLVL.

The chain carries TRBV14 and TRBJ2-6; a possible D gene is TRBD1 (5 bases). V was shortened by 0 bases and J by 0 bases, with 12 bases between the two germline ends. The CDR3 is made up of 18 amino acids. The V gene's germline CDR1 is SGHDN and CDR2 FVKESK. CDR3 protein: CASSQDGASASGANVLTF. CDR3 DNA sequence: TGTGCCAGCAGCCAAGATGGGGCGAGTGCCTCTGGGGCCAACGTCCTGACTTTC.

This chain uses TRBV4-1 with TRBJ1-5; TRBD1 matches 9 bases. Trimming removed 4 bases from V and 1 base from J; junction bases left unmatched: 14. The CDR3 loop spans 19 amino acids. Germline CDR1 reads MGHRA; CDR2 reads YSYEKL. The CDR3 loop is CASSRNYRGRGGSNQPQHF. The DNA for the CDR3 is TGCGCCAGCAGCCGCAATTACAGGGGGCGCGGTGGAAGCAATCAGCCCCAGCATTTT.

The genes are TRBV30 and TRBJ2-4, with 7 nucleotides matching TRBD1. J was trimmed by 9 bases and V by 0 bases; bases with no gene match: 5. The CDR3 is 13 amino acids. Germline V lookup: CDR1 GTSNPN, CDR2 SVGIG (reference sequence). The CDR3 DNA reads TGTGCCTGGAGTGTCGCAGGGGGTGTCATTCAGTACTTC. It yields the protein CAWSVAGGVIQYF.

This clone came up a few times. The J gene is TRBJ1-6, the V gene TRBV7-9; TRBD1 matches 7 bases. Germline CDR1 SEHNR, CDR2 FQNEAQ (reference sequence). V lost 0 bases and J lost 0; bases outside the gene matches: 2. The CDR3 is made up of 17 amino acids. The CDR3 nucleotides read TGTGCCAGCAGCTTAGCACAGGGGAGCTCCTATAATTCACCCCTCCACTTT. Encoded protein: CASSLAQGSSYNSPLHF.